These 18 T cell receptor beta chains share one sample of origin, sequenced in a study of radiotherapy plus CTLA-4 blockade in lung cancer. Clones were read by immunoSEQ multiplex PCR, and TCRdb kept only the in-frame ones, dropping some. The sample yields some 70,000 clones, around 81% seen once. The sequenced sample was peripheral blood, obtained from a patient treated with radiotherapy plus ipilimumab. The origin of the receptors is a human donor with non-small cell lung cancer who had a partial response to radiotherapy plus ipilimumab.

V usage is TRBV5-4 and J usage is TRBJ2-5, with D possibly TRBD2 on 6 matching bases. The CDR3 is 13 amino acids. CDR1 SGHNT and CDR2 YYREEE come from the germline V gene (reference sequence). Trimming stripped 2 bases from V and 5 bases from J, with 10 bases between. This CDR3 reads CASSFPGDETQYF. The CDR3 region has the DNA TGTGCCAGCAGCTTCCCGGGGGACGAGACCCAGTACTTC.

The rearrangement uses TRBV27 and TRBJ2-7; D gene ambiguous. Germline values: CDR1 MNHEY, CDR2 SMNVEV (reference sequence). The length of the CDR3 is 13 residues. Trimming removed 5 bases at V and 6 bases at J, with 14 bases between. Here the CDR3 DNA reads TGTGCCAGCAGTCACCCCGCGGCTCGCGAGCAGTACTTC. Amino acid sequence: CASSHPAAREQYF.

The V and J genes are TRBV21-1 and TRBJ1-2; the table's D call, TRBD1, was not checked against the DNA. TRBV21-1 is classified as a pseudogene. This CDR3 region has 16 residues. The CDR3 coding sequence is TGTGCCAGCAGCCCTATTGGGAGGGACAGGTTGCGTGGCTACACCTTC. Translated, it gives CASSPIGRDRLRGYTF.

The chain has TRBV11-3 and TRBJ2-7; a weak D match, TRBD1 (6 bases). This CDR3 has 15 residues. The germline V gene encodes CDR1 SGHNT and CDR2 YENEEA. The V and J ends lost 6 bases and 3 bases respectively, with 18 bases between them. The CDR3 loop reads CASSPGVGRVYEQYF. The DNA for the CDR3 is TGTGCCAGCAGTCCAGGGGTGGGGCGGGTCTACGAGCAGTACTTC.

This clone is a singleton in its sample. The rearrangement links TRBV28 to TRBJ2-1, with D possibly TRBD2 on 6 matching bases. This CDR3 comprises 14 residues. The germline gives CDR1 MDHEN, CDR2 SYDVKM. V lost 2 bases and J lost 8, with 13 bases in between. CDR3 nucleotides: TGTGCCAGCAGTTTACTGCGGGAAAGGGATGAGCAGTTCTTC. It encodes CASSLLRERDEQFF. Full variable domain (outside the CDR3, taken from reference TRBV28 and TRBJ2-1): DVKVTQSSRYLVKRTGEKVFLECVQDMDHENMFWYRQDPGLGLRLIYFSYDVKMKEKGDIPEGYSVSREKKERFSLILESASTNQTSMYLCASSLLRERDEQFFGPGTRLTVL.

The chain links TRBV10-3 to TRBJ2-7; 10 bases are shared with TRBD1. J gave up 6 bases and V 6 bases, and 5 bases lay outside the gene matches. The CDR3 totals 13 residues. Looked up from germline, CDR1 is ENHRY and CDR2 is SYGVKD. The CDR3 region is CAIRSGQGREQYF. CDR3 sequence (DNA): TGTGCCATCAGATCGGGACAGGGGCGCGAGCAGTACTTC.

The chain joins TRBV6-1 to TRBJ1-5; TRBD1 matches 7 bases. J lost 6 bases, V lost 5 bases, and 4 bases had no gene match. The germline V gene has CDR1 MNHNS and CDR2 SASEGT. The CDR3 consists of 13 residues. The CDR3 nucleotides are TGTGCCAGCAGTCCGACAGGGATTCAGCCCCAGCATTTT. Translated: CASSPTGIQPQHF.

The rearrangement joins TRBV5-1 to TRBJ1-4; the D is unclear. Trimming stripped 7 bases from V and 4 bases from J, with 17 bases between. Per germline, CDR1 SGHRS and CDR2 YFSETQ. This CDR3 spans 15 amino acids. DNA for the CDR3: TGCGCCAGCCGCGCGCTGGGCGGGAATAATGAAAAACTGTTTTTT. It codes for CASRALGGNNEKLFF.

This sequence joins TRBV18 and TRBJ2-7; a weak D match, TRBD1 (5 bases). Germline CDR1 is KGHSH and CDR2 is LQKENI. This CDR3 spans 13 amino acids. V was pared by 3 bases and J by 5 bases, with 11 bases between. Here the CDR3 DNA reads TGTGCCAGCTCACCGGCAGGGCACCACGAGCAGTACTTC. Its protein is CASSPAGHHEQYF. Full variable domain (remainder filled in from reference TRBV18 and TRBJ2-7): NAGVMQNPRHLVRRRGQEARLRCSPMKGHSHVYWYRQLPEEGLKFMVYLQKENIIDESGMPKERFSAEFPKEGPSILRIQQVVRGDSAAYFCASSPAGHHEQYFGPGTRLTVT.

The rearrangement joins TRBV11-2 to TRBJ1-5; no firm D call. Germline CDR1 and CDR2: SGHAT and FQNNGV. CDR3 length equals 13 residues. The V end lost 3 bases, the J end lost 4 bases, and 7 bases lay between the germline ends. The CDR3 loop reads CASSFPSNQPQHF. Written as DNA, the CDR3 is TGTGCCAGCAGCTTCCCCAGTAATCAGCCCCAGCATTTT.

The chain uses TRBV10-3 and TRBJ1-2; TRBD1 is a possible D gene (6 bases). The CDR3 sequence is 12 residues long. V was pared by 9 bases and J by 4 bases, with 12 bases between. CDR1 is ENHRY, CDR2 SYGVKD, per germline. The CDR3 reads CAISPTGYGYTF. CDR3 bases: TGTGCCATTAGCCCGACAGGCTATGGCTACACCTTC.

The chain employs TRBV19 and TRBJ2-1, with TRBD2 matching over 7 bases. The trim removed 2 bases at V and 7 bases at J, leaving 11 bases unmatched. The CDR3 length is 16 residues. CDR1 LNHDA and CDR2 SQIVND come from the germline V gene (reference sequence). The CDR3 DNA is TGTGCCAGTAGTATACTTCGGGAGGCCTCCGTGAATGAGCAGTTCTTC. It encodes CASSILREASVNEQFF.

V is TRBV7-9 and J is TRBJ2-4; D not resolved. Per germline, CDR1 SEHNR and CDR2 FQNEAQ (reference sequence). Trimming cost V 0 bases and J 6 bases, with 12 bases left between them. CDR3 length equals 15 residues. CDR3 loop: CASSLARRLGNIQYF. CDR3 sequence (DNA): TGTGCCAGCAGCTTAGCGAGGCGTCTGGGAAACATTCAGTACTTC.

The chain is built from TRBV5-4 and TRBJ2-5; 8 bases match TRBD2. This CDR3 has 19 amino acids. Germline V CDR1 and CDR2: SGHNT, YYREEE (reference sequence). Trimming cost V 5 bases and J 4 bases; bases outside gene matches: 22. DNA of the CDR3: TGTGCCAGCAGTCCGCGGGGTAGCGGGATGGTGTTAATGGGAGAGACCCAGTACTTC. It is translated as CASSPRGSGMVLMGETQYF. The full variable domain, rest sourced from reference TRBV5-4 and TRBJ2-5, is ETGVTQSPTHLIKTRGQQVTLRCSSQSGHNTVSWYQQALGQGPQFIFQYYREEENGRGNFPPRFSGLQFPNYSSELNVNALELDDSALYLCASSPRGSGMVLMGETQYFGPGTRLLVL.

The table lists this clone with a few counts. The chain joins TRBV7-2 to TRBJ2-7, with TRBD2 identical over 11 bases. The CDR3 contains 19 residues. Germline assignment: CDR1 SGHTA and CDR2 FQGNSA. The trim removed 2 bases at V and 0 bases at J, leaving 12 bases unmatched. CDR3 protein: CASSLLGTSGLGGSYEQYF. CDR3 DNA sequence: TGTGCCAGCAGCTTATTGGGGACTAGCGGTTTGGGGGGCTCCTACGAGCAGTACTTC.

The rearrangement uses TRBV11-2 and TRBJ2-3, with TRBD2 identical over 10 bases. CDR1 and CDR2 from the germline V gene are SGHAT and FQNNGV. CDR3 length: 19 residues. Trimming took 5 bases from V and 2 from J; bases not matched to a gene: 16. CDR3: CASSRAPSGRRRDTDTQYF. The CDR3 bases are TGTGCCAGCAGCCGGGCGCCTAGCGGGAGAAGACGGGACACAGATACGCAGTATTTT.

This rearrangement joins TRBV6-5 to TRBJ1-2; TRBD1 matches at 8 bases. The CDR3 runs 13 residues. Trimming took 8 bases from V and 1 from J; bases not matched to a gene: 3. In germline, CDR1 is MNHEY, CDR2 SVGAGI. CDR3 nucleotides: TGTGCCAGCTGGACAGGGTTTAACTATGGCTACACCTTC. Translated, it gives CASWTGFNYGYTF.

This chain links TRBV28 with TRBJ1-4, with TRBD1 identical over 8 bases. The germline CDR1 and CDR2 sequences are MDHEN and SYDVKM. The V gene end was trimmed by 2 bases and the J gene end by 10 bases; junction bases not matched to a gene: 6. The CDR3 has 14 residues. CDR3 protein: CASSLAQTGGKLFF. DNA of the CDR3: TGTGCCAGCAGTTTAGCCCAAACAGGGGGAAAACTGTTTTTT.